These 31 T cell receptor beta chains came from one sample sequenced in a study of cytotoxic CD8 clonotypes in ibrutinib-treated CLL. Data came from immunoSEQ multiplex PCR; TCRdb stores just in-frame clones and leaves some out. This table has roughly 160,000 clones, 70% to 85% appearing once. Sample: PBMCs, taken after 12 months of ibrutinib treatment. The receptors come from a human donor with chronic lymphocytic leukemia.

The rearrangement links TRBV7-6 to TRBJ2-7; D unclear. The germline V gene encodes CDR1 SGHVS and CDR2 FNYEAQ. The CDR3 consists of 14 residues. V lost 4 bases to trimming and J lost 2 bases, with 12 bases between them. The CDR3 DNA reads TGTGCCAGCAGCTACCCCGAACGGACCTACGAGCAGTACTTC. Translated, it gives CASSYPERTYEQYF. The full variable domain, with the rest looked up from reference TRBV7-6 and TRBJ2-7, is GAGVSQSPRYKVTKRGQDVALRCDPISGHVSLYWYRQALGQGPEFLTYFNYEAQQDKSGLPNDRFSAERPEGSISTLTIQRTEQRDSAMYRCASSYPERTYEQYFGPGTRLTVT.

The chain has TRBV5-1 and TRBJ1-1, with TRBD1 as a possible D gene (6 bases). CDR1 is SGHRS and CDR2 is YFSETQ in the germline V gene. The germline V and J ends were trimmed by 2 bases and 4 bases, with 9 bases remaining between them. The CDR3 covers 13 residues. CDR3 protein: CASSLQGGTEAFF. The CDR3 region has the DNA TGCGCCAGCAGCTTACAGGGCGGCACTGAAGCTTTCTTT.

The gene calls are TRBV19 and TRBJ2-7; 8 nucleotides match TRBD1. The V segment lost 5 bases and the J segment 1 base; nucleotides outside the gene matches: 7. Looked up from germline, CDR1 is LNHDA and CDR2 is SQIVND (reference sequence). The CDR3 runs 15 residues. This chain's CDR3 is CASSDGQGGSYEQYF. For the CDR3, the DNA is TGTGCCAGTAGTGACGGACAGGGAGGTTCCTACGAGCAGTACTTC. Looking up the rest from reference TRBV19 and TRBJ2-7 gives the full variable domain: DGGITQSPKYLFRKEGQNVTLSCEQNLNHDAMYWYRQDPGQGLRLIYYSQIVNDFQKGDIAEGYSVSREKKESFPLTVTSAQKNPTAFYLCASSDGQGGSYEQYFGPGTRLTVT.

The chain couples TRBV9 to TRBJ2-3; D is unclear. Per germline, CDR1 SGDLS and CDR2 YYNGEE. This CDR3 spans 13 amino acids. Trimming left V 3 bases short and J 2 bases short, with 7 bases between. The CDR3 coding sequence is TGTGCCAGCAGCGCTCTTTCCACAGATACGCAGTATTTT. Protein sequence: CASSALSTDTQYF.

The gene calls are TRBV30 and TRBJ1-6; D not certain. Germline V CDR1 and CDR2: GTSNPN, SVGIG (reference sequence). This CDR3 comprises 14 residues. V lost 2 bases, J lost 0 bases, and 5 bases lay in between. The CDR3 here is CAWSRSSYNSPLHF. CDR3 sequence (DNA): TGTGCCTGGAGTAGGAGCTCCTATAATTCACCCCTCCACTTT.

CDR3: CASSRRSPYEQYF. The CDR3 bases are TGTGCCAGCAGTCGAAGGAGCCCGTACGAGCAGTACTTC. The chain joins TRBV28 to TRBJ2-7; no firm D call. V gave up 5 bases and J gave up 4 bases, with 12 bases separating them. Germline V gives CDR1 MDHEN, CDR2 SYDVKM. The CDR3 runs to 13 residues.

This chain uses TRBV4-1 with TRBJ2-3, with TRBD2 matching 10 bases. The CDR3 sequence is 15 residues long. J lost 7 bases, V lost 4 bases, and 8 bases had no gene match. The V gene's germline CDR1 is MGHRA and CDR2 YSYEKL. The CDR3 protein is CASSPSGGAGNTQYF. The CDR3 DNA follows: TGCGCCAGCAGCCCGAGCGGGGGGGCGGGAAATACGCAGTATTTT.

The chain couples TRBV5-4 to TRBJ2-4; 11 bases are shared with TRBD1. Germline-derived CDR1 and CDR2 are SGHNT and YYREEE (reference sequence). The J segment lost 2 bases and the V segment lost 4 bases, leaving 8 bases of the junction unmatched. The CDR3 length is 17 residues. The CDR3 here is CASSKDRGRYTKNIQYF. The CDR3, as DNA: TGTGCCAGCAGCAAGGACAGGGGGCGCTACACCAAAAACATTCAGTACTTC.

The chain carries TRBV7-9 and TRBJ1-4, with TRBD1 as a possible D gene (5 bases). CDR3 length: 16 amino acids. Germline-derived CDR1 and CDR2 are SEHNR and FQNEAQ (reference sequence). V gave up 3 bases and J gave up 8 bases, with 19 bases separating them. Here the CDR3 reads CASSLAIGSGREKLFF. CDR3 DNA: TGTGCCAGCAGCTTGGCTATCGGTTCAGGGCGAGAAAAACTGTTTTTT.

The chain combines TRBV28 with TRBJ1-5; 10 bases are a match to TRBD1. Germline V lookup: CDR1 MDHEN, CDR2 SYDVKM. The CDR3 is 16 residues long. The V gene end was trimmed by 3 bases and the J gene end by 1 base; junction bases not matched to a gene: 3. As DNA, the CDR3 is TGTGCCAGCAGTTTGGGACAGGGGAGAAGCAATCAGCCCCAGCATTTT. Its protein product is CASSLGQGRSNQPQHF.

The chain combines TRBV5-1 with TRBJ2-1; possible D gene TRBD1, 5 bases. This CDR3 has 18 amino acids. Trimming took off 4 bases at V and 1 base at J, with 21 bases between the two ends. The germline CDR1 and CDR2 sequences are SGHRS and YFSETQ. The CDR3 sequence: CASSPQGWGRDSYNEQFF. CDR3 DNA sequence: TGCGCCAGCAGCCCTCAGGGATGGGGAAGGGATTCCTACAATGAGCAGTTCTTC.

This chain connects TRBV6-6 to TRBJ2-4; 7 bases are a match to TRBD1. Germline V gene data show CDR1 as MNHNY and CDR2 as SVGAGI (reference sequence). The CDR3 totals 16 residues. Germline trimming cut 5 bases from V and 2 bases from J; bases unmatched to any gene: 9. The CDR3 region has the DNA TGTGCCAGCAGTCCCCGACAGGGCGGCTCCAAAAACATTCAGTACTTC. This translates into CASSPRQGGSKNIQYF.

This clone was recorded once. The V call is TRBV6-1, the J call TRBJ2-7; weak D call: TRBD1 (5 bases). This CDR3 is 13 amino acids long. Trimming took off 6 bases at V and 4 bases at J, with 13 bases between the two ends. CDR1 is MNHNS, CDR2 SASEGT, per germline. The CDR3 region is CASSPGPRYEQYF. The CDR3 coding sequence is TGTGCCAGCAGCCCAGGGCCTCGTTACGAGCAGTACTTC.

This chain uses TRBV7-3 with TRBJ2-1; TRBD2 is a possible D gene (6 bases). The CDR3 runs to 14 residues. V lost 5 bases and J 9 bases, leaving 17 bases between the germline ends. Germline V CDR1 and CDR2: SGHTA, FQGTGA. CDR3 nucleotide sequence: TGTGCCAGCAGCCCAGGGTTAGCGGTCCGTGAGCAGTTCTTC. Protein: CASSPGLAVREQFF.

V is TRBV5-1 and J is TRBJ2-3; 14 bases agree with TRBD2. The CDR3 length is 17 residues. Germline CDR1 SGHRS, CDR2 YFSETQ. The V gene end was trimmed by 4 bases and the J gene end by 4 bases; junction bases not matched to a gene: 8. The CDR3 region is CASSGTSGRLSADTQYF. The CDR3 nucleotides are TGCGCCAGCAGCGGGACTAGCGGGAGATTGAGCGCAGATACGCAGTATTTT. Full variable domain (rest looked up from reference TRBV5-1 and TRBJ2-3): KAGVTQTPRYLIKTRGQQVTLSCSPISGHRSVSWYQQTPGQGLQFLFEYFSETQRNKGNFPGRFSGRQFSNSRSEMNVSTLELGDSALYLCASSGTSGRLSADTQYFGPGTRLTVL.

The genes are TRBV6-1 and TRBJ2-7, with 10 bases fitting TRBD2. The CDR3 contains 13 residues. The V segment lost 8 bases and the J segment 4 bases; nucleotides outside the gene matches: 5. Germline-derived CDR1 and CDR2 are MNHNS and SASEGT. The CDR3 nucleotides are TGTGCCAGCCAGCGGGGGGGGAGGTACGAGCAGTACTTC. Its translation is CASQRGGRYEQYF.

The chain carries TRBV4-3 and TRBJ2-3; TRBD2 matches at 8 bases. There are 17 residues in the CDR3. The J segment lost 3 bases and the V segment lost 0 bases, leaving 8 bases of the junction unmatched. CDR1 and CDR2 (germline): LGHNA, YSLEER. The DNA for the CDR3 is TGCGCCAGCAGCCAAGAATCGGGAGGGCGTAGGACAGATACGCAGTATTTT. This encodes CASSQESGGRRTDTQYF.

The chain links TRBV9 to TRBJ1-1; a weak D match, TRBD1 (5 bases). V lost 0 bases to trimming and J lost 4 bases, with 10 bases between them. The CDR3 consists of 14 residues. Looked up from germline, CDR1 is SGDLS and CDR2 is YYNGEE. The CDR3 sequence: CASSVVGVGTEAFF. In DNA form, the CDR3 reads TGTGCCAGCAGCGTAGTGGGGGTGGGCACTGAAGCTTTCTTT.

The rearrangement links TRBV5-1 to TRBJ2-7; 10 bases fit TRBD2. Germline CDR1 reads SGHRS; CDR2 reads YFSETQ. The CDR3 is 15 residues long. The trim removed 4 bases at V and 3 bases at J, leaving 7 bases unmatched. CDR3 protein: CASSDGTSDYYEQYF. The CDR3 DNA reads TGCGCCAGCAGCGACGGGACTAGCGATTACTACGAGCAGTACTTC.

The chain carries TRBV6-5 and TRBJ2-3; no clear D gene. V was cut by 6 bases and J by 0 bases, with 10 bases left in between. From germline, CDR1 is MNHEY and CDR2 SVGAGI. CDR3 length: 14 amino acids. In DNA, the CDR3 is TGTGCCAGCAGGAAGTACCTTAGCACAGATACGCAGTATTTT. This gives the protein CASRKYLSTDTQYF.

V and J are TRBV19 and TRBJ2-3; weak D call: TRBD2 (5 bases). Germline V gene data show CDR1 as LNHDA and CDR2 as SQIVND (reference sequence). Trimming shortened V by 5 bases and J by 12 bases, and 15 bases separated the two germline ends. This CDR3 contains 12 residues. DNA for the CDR3: TGTGCCAGTAGTCCGGACTCCGCTTATCAGTATTTT. Amino acids: CASSPDSAYQYF.

This rearrangement joins TRBV29-1 to TRBJ2-5; D is perhaps TRBD1 (7 bases). Per the germline V gene, CDR1 is SQVTM and CDR2 is ANQGSEA. V shed 5 bases and J shed 2 bases, with 15 bases lying between them. The CDR3 covers 14 residues. The CDR3 DNA follows: TGCAGCGTTTCCCGGGCGGGACAGCAAGAGACCCAGTACTTC. It yields the protein CSVSRAGQQETQYF.

J is TRBJ2-3 and V is TRBV5-6; 8 nucleotides match TRBD2. CDR3 size: 15 residues. The germline V gene encodes CDR1 SGHDT and CDR2 YYEEEE. V was pared by 2 bases and J by 6 bases, with 8 bases of the junction left unmatched. CDR3 nucleotide sequence: TGTGCCAGCAGCTTTGTCCCGGGGGGGCCGGATACGCAGTATTTT. Translation: CASSFVPGGPDTQYF.

In this sample, this clone turned up once. This sequence joins TRBV27 and TRBJ1-1, with D possibly TRBD1 on 6 matching bases. Germline loops: CDR1 MNHEY, CDR2 SMNVEV (reference sequence). V shed 8 bases and J shed 0 bases, with 16 bases lying between them. The CDR3 is made up of 15 amino acids. Written as DNA, the CDR3 is TGTGCCAGCGTCAAGGGGGGGGGAATGAACACTGAAGCTTTCTTT. It encodes CASVKGGGMNTEAFF.

V usage is TRBV6-5 and J usage is TRBJ1-1; D is uncertain. The CDR3 totals 12 residues. Germline CDR1 is MNHEY and CDR2 is SVGAGI. Trimming took 5 bases from V and 7 from J, leaving 11 bases between them. CDR3 sequence (DNA): TGTGCCAGCAGTGACGGGCAGCTTGAAGCTTTCTTT. Translation: CASSDGQLEAFF.

This chain uses TRBV18 with TRBJ1-1, with D possibly TRBD1 on 6 matching bases. CDR1 KGHSH and CDR2 LQKENI come from the germline V gene. Trimming pared 2 bases from V and 4 bases from J, leaving 11 bases between. There are 14 residues in the CDR3. CDR3 amino acids: CASSPYGGGTEAFF. DNA of the CDR3: TGTGCCAGCTCACCATATGGAGGGGGCACTGAAGCTTTCTTT. Full variable domain (missing parts from reference TRBV18 and TRBJ1-1): NAGVMQNPRHLVRRRGQEARLRCSPMKGHSHVYWYRQLPEEGLKFMVYLQKENIIDESGMPKERFSAEFPKEGPSILRIQQVVRGDSAAYFCASSPYGGGTEAFFGQGTRLTVV.

The chain carries TRBV28 and TRBJ1-2; 9 bases agree with TRBD1. CDR3 length equals 14 residues. Germline-derived CDR1 and CDR2 are MDHEN and SYDVKM. V lost 7 bases to trimming and J lost 7 bases; unmatched junction nucleotides: 10. The CDR3 DNA reads as TGTGCCAGCACCCGACAGGGGGGAAGGTCTGGCTACACCTTC. Translated, it gives CASTRQGGRSGYTF.

This chain connects TRBV27 to TRBJ1-5; 7 nucleotides agree with TRBD1. Per germline, CDR1 MNHEY and CDR2 SMNVEV (reference sequence). J lost 2 bases, V lost 7 bases, and 5 bases had no gene match. The CDR3 sequence is 14 residues long. CDR3 DNA: TGTGCCAGCACCCTCACAGGGGGCAATCAGCCCCAGCATTTT. This translates into CASTLTGGNQPQHF.

The chain uses TRBV7-9 and TRBJ2-1, with 13 positions matching TRBD2. Germline loops: CDR1 SEHNR, CDR2 FQNEAQ (reference sequence). With 5 bases clipped from V and 7 bases from J, the junction kept 8 bases outside the gene matches. The CDR3 is made up of 16 amino acids. The CDR3 nucleotides read TGTGCCAGCAGCAGGACTAGCGGGAGATTACGGAATGAGCAGTTCTTC. Its protein product is CASSRTSGRLRNEQFF.

V is TRBV11-2 and J is TRBJ2-7, with D perhaps matching TRBD1 (5 bases). Germline loops: CDR1 SGHAT, CDR2 FQNNGV. V lost 5 bases and J lost 2, with 16 bases in between. The CDR3 contains 15 residues. CDR3 coding DNA: TGTGCCAGCAGCCGTACAGGAATGCAGACCTACGAGCAGTACTTC. Its translation: CASSRTGMQTYEQYF.

In its sample, this clone was seen a few times. The V and J genes are TRBV7-9 and TRBJ2-7, with D perhaps matching TRBD1 (6 bases). The CDR3 has 15 amino acids. Germline V lookup: CDR1 SEHNR, CDR2 FQNEAQ (reference sequence). V was trimmed by 5 bases and J by 3 bases, leaving 17 bases between them. The CDR3 bases are TGTGCCAGCAGCCCCGACTGGGGGCCCCACTACGAGCAGTACTTC. Translated: CASSPDWGPHYEQYF.